The next 30 T cell receptor beta chains were all read from a single sample in a study of cytomegalovirus exposure and HLA in healthy donors. Primers: 60 Vbeta forward and 13 Jbeta reverse. Here immunoSEQ multiplex PCR was the method, and the copy in TCRdb shows in-frame clones only, minus some. The data show approximately 150,000 clones, around 86% seen once. Specimen: PBMCs. All receptors come from a human donor in good health.

The chain has TRBV7-2 and TRBJ2-7, with TRBD1 identical over 12 bases. The ends lost 5 bases at V and 5 bases at J; junction bases unmatched: 13. Germline assignment: CDR1 SGHTA and CDR2 FQGNSA. There are 17 residues in the CDR3. As DNA, the CDR3 is TGTGCCAGCAGCCGTCAATTTACCGGGACAGGGGGCCACGAGCAGTACTTC. This sequence encodes CASSRQFTGTGGHEQYF.

The chain has TRBV2 and TRBJ2-5; 8 positions match TRBD2. After removal of 11 bases from V and 4 bases from J, the junction contained 0 bases not matched to a gene. Germline CDR1 and CDR2: SNHLY and FYNNEI. The CDR3 has 10 residues. CDR3 DNA sequence: TGTGCCCTAGCGGGAGAGACCCAGTACTTC. The encoded protein is CALAGETQYF. The full variable domain, completed using reference TRBV2 and TRBJ2-5, is EPEVTQTPSHQVTQMGQEVILRCVPISNHLYFYWYRQILGQKVEFLVSFYNNEISEKSEIFDDQFSVERPDGSNFTLKIRSTKLEDSAMYFCALAGETQYFGPGTRLLVL.

Details on this clone: At the DNA level, this CDR3 is encoded by other sequences in the same sample as well. The gene calls are TRBV5-1 and TRBJ2-7; TRBD1 matches at 9 bases. Germline V CDR1 and CDR2: SGHRS, YFSETQ. With V trimmed by 4 bases and J by 5 bases, 4 bases remained unmatched. This CDR3 has 13 residues. The CDR3 DNA sequence: TGCGCCAGCAGCCTCGGACAGGGGAACGAGCAGTACTTC. This translates into CASSLGQGNEQYF.

Only a few counts were recorded for this clone. The V and J genes are TRBV7-2 and TRBJ2-5, with 14 bases identical to TRBD2. J was trimmed by 7 bases and V by 4 bases; bases with no gene match: 11. The germline gives CDR1 SGHTA, CDR2 FQGNSA. The CDR3 runs 17 residues. CDR3 in DNA: TGTGCCAGCAGCTCGACTAGCGGGGGGGCCGGAAGGGGGACCCAGTACTTC. Residues: CASSSTSGGAGRGTQYF.

The rearrangement joins TRBV10-1 to TRBJ2-7, with D maybe TRBD1 (6 bases). Germline V gives CDR1 WNHNN, CDR2 SYGVQD (reference sequence). This CDR3 is 13 amino acids long. Between the trimmed V and J ends, which lost 3 bases and 1 base, there was a span of 7 bases. The CDR3 spells CASSEGQSYEQYF. The DNA of the CDR3 is TGCGCCAGCAGTGAAGGACAGTCCTACGAGCAGTACTTC.

V and J are TRBV7-2 and TRBJ2-7, with 9 bases lining up with TRBD1. CDR1 and CDR2 (germline): SGHTA, FQGNSA. V trimming: 4 bases; J trimming: 6 bases; junction bases outside the gene matches: 1. The CDR3 runs 12 residues. The CDR3 region has the DNA TGTGCCAGCAGCTCGACAGGGGGCGAGCAGTACTTC. It specifies CASSSTGGEQYF.

This chain joins TRBV11-2 and TRBJ2-7; 9 positions match TRBD1. Trimming took 4 bases from V and 1 from J; bases not matched to a gene: 8. CDR3 size: 16 residues. Germline V gene lookup returns CDR1 SGHAT and CDR2 FQNNGV. The CDR3 reads CASSSRGQGVSYEQYF. The DNA of the CDR3 is TGTGCCAGCAGCTCGCGGGGACAGGGAGTTTCCTACGAGCAGTACTTC.

This clone was observed a handful of times. The J gene is TRBJ2-7, the V gene TRBV4-1; maybe TRBD1 (6 bases). This CDR3 is built from 14 residues. V lost 0 bases and J lost 5, with 11 bases in between. CDR1 and CDR2 from the germline V gene are MGHRA and YSYEKL. CDR3 in DNA: TGCGCCAGCAGCCAAGAGCCAGGGGTCGACGAGCAGTACTTC. Translating it yields CASSQEPGVDEQYF.

The count of this clone is one. V gene TRBV5-6 combines with J gene TRBJ2-7; TRBD1 agrees at 9 bases. This CDR3 region has 14 residues. CDR1 is SGHDT and CDR2 is YYEEEE in the germline V gene. With 1 base clipped from V and 5 bases from J, the junction kept 4 bases outside the gene matches. The CDR3 DNA sequence: TGTGCCAGCAGCTTGACAGGGGGCTACAACGAGCAGTACTTC. Translating it yields CASSLTGGYNEQYF.

V is TRBV19 and J is TRBJ1-1; tentative D call: TRBD1 (6 bases). The germline CDR1 and CDR2 sequences are LNHDA and SQIVND (reference sequence). The CDR3 runs to 13 residues. V was clipped by 6 bases and J by 6 bases, with 14 bases between them. The CDR3 nucleotides are TGTGCCAGTAGCGAGAGGGACACCCCTGAAGCTTTCTTT. Translated: CASSERDTPEAFF.

The rearrangement links TRBV5-1 to TRBJ2-7, with 7 bases that match TRBD2. This CDR3 spans 14 amino acids. V lost 3 bases and J lost 2; bases outside the gene matches: 5. In germline, CDR1 is SGHRS, CDR2 YFSETQ. The CDR3 here is CASSYQGGTYEQYF. The CDR3 nucleotides are TGCGCCAGCAGCTACCAGGGAGGGACCTACGAGCAGTACTTC.

This clone appeared once. J is TRBJ2-3 and V is TRBV7-9; D possibly corresponds to TRBD2 (5 bases). The CDR3 spans 14 residues. Germline V gene data show CDR1 as SEHNR and CDR2 as FQNEAQ (reference sequence). V was pared by 4 bases and J by 0 bases, with 8 bases between. DNA for the CDR3: TGTGCCAGCAGCTCGAGGACTAGCACAGATACGCAGTATTTT. Translated, it gives CASSSRTSTDTQYF.

The rearrangement joins TRBV7-8 to TRBJ1-5; TRBD1 might be the D (5 bases). Germline assignment: CDR1 SGHVS and CDR2 FQNEAQ. The CDR3 has 18 amino acids. Deletions cut 5 bases from V and 1 base from J, with 21 bases between. The CDR3 protein is CASSLVMGQGASNQPQHF. CDR3 DNA: TGTGCCAGCAGCCTCGTTATGGGGCAGGGTGCGAGCAATCAGCCCCAGCATTTT.

The chain carries TRBV4-1 and TRBJ2-2; D might be TRBD2 (6 bases). Germline CDR1 and CDR2: MGHRA and YSYEKL. This CDR3 region has 17 residues. Trimming pared 3 bases from V and 2 bases from J, leaving 16 bases between. CDR3 residues: CASSHQAGLPNTGELFF. For the CDR3, the DNA is TGCGCCAGCAGCCACCAAGCCGGACTACCCAACACCGGGGAGCTGTTTTTT.

The chain couples TRBV7-8 to TRBJ1-2; maybe TRBD1 (6 bases). The CDR3 is 12 amino acids. The V and J ends lost 8 bases and 6 bases respectively, with 13 bases between them. Germline values: CDR1 SGHVS, CDR2 FQNEAQ. The CDR3: CASGQGPDGYTF. CDR3 coding DNA: TGTGCCAGCGGTCAGGGGCCAGATGGCTACACCTTC.

The CDR3 sequence: CASSFEGQANEKLFF. DNA of the CDR3: TGTGCCAGCAGCTTCGAGGGACAGGCTAATGAAAAACTGTTTTTT. The V call is TRBV7-9, the J call TRBJ1-4; 8 bases line up with TRBD1. V gave up 3 bases and J gave up 3 bases; unmatched junction bases: 3. Germline V gene data show CDR1 as SEHNR and CDR2 as FQNEAQ (reference sequence). This CDR3 is 15 amino acids long.

The chain combines TRBV10-3 with TRBJ2-1, with TRBD2 identical over 9 bases. The ends lost 6 bases at V and 5 bases at J; junction bases unmatched: 8. Germline assignment: CDR1 ENHRY and CDR2 SYGVKD. The CDR3 spans 15 residues. DNA for the CDR3: TGTGCCATCAGCCGCACGACTAGCGGACACAATGAGCAGTTCTTC. Its protein product is CAISRTTSGHNEQFF.

This chain joins TRBV18 and TRBJ2-5, with D possibly matching TRBD2 (6 bases). Between the trimmed V and J ends, which lost 3 bases and 7 bases, there was a span of 6 bases. Germline assignment: CDR1 KGHSH and CDR2 LQKENI. This CDR3 contains 11 residues. CDR3 sequence: CASSPEGTQYF. As DNA, the CDR3 is TGTGCCAGCTCACCGGAGGGGACCCAGTACTTC.

The chain links TRBV2 to TRBJ2-3; 8 bases agree with TRBD1. Germline V gene lookup returns CDR1 SNHLY and CDR2 FYNNEI. This CDR3 has 15 residues. The ends lost 6 bases at V and 0 bases at J; junction bases unmatched: 5. This CDR3 is CASRATGVSTDTQYF. The CDR3 DNA is TGTGCCAGCAGGGCGACAGGGGTGAGCACAGATACGCAGTATTTT.

The chain joins TRBV11-1 to TRBJ2-5; possible D gene TRBD2, 5 bases. The closer fit of TRBJ2-7 to the DNA end suggests the J call may be wrong. The CDR3 runs to 12 residues. CDR1 and CDR2 (germline): SGHAT, FQDESV (reference sequence). The CDR3 is CASSPSGYEQYF. In DNA form, the CDR3 reads TGTGCCAGCAGCCCCTCGGGGTACGAGCAGTACTTC.

The genes are TRBV7-2 and TRBJ1-2; 8 nucleotides agree with TRBD1. Germline V gene data show CDR1 as SGHTA and CDR2 as FQGNSA. The CDR3 spans 14 residues. V shed 5 bases, J shed 4 bases, and the junction held 6 bases outside the gene matches. The CDR3: CASSPDRGIYGYTF. The CDR3 region has the DNA TGTGCCAGCAGCCCTGACAGGGGCATCTATGGCTACACCTTC.

V usage is TRBV9 and J usage is TRBJ2-3; D is uncertain. The V end lost 0 bases, the J end lost 0 bases, and 8 bases lay between the germline ends. The CDR3 is made up of 15 amino acids. Germline CDR1 reads SGDLS; CDR2 reads YYNGEE. The CDR3 reads CASSVEQASTDTQYF. The CDR3 nucleotides read TGTGCCAGCAGCGTAGAGCAGGCGAGCACAGATACGCAGTATTTT.

The chain employs TRBV5-4 and TRBJ2-5, with TRBD2 identical over 8 bases. Germline V lookup: CDR1 SGHNT, CDR2 YYREEE (reference sequence). After removal of 2 bases from V and 1 base from J, the junction contained 4 bases not matched to a gene. The CDR3 totals 15 residues. The CDR3 loop reads CASSFNSGGQETQYF. In nucleotides, the CDR3 is TGTGCCAGCAGCTTTAACAGCGGGGGCCAAGAGACCCAGTACTTC.

The gene calls are TRBV5-4 and TRBJ2-7, with 8 bases that match TRBD1. CDR1 SGHNT and CDR2 YYREEE come from the germline V gene (reference sequence). The junction had 4 bases not matched to a gene; V was cut back by 2 bases and J by 6 bases. The CDR3 has 13 amino acids. This chain's CDR3 is CASSFGQGGEQYF. The CDR3 coding sequence is TGTGCCAGCAGCTTCGGACAGGGAGGCGAGCAGTACTTC.

V usage is TRBV6-1 and J usage is TRBJ2-2; D unclear. V gave up 4 bases and J gave up 6 bases, with 6 bases separating them. Germline V lookup: CDR1 MNHNS, CDR2 SASEGT. The CDR3 has 12 residues. The DNA of the CDR3 is TGTGCCAGCAGTGTTCTCCCCGGGGAGCTGTTTTTT. Protein product: CASSVLPGELFF.

V and J are TRBV9 and TRBJ1-2; possible D gene TRBD1, 6 bases. The germline V gene has CDR1 SGDLS and CDR2 YYNGEE. The CDR3 runs 15 residues. V shed 4 bases and J shed 4 bases, with 17 bases lying between them. Here the CDR3 reads CASSPRQVSFYGYTF. The CDR3 DNA follows: TGTGCCAGCAGCCCCCGACAGGTCTCTTTCTATGGCTACACCTTC.

This clone was seen once. This sequence joins TRBV9 and TRBJ1-2; D is possibly TRBD1 (6 bases). This CDR3 is 14 amino acids long. Germline V gives CDR1 SGDLS, CDR2 YYNGEE. The germline V and J ends were trimmed by 0 bases and 5 bases, with 11 bases remaining between them. The CDR3, as DNA: TGTGCCAGCAGCGTAGTTGGGGGCGGTTATGGCTACACCTTC. Protein: CASSVVGGGYGYTF.

The chain is built from TRBV11-3 and TRBJ1-6; unclear D gene. V was trimmed by 4 bases and J by 7 bases, leaving 17 bases between them. There are 16 residues in the CDR3. Germline V CDR1 and CDR2: SGHNT, YENEEA. DNA for the CDR3: TGTGCCAGCAGCTCTGATGGTGTGAGAAACAATTCACCCCTCCACTTT. It yields the protein CASSSDGVRNNSPLHF. The full variable domain, rest sourced from reference TRBV11-3 and TRBJ1-6, is EAGVVQSPRYKIIEKKQPVAFWCNPISGHNTLYWYLQNLGQGPELLIRYENEEAVDDSQLPKDRFSAERLKGVDSTLKIQPAELGDSAVYLCASSSDGVRNNSPLHFGNGTRLTVT.

V usage is TRBV10-3 and J usage is TRBJ2-6, with 9 bases identical to TRBD1. V trimming: 10 bases; J trimming: 0 bases; junction bases outside the gene matches: 7. Germline V gene lookup returns CDR1 ENHRY and CDR2 SYGVKD. The CDR3 covers 16 residues. CDR3 DNA: TGTGCCACAAAACAGGGGGCCAACTCTGGGGCCAACGTCCTGACTTTC. Translation gives CATKQGANSGANVLTF.

V usage is TRBV4-3 and J usage is TRBJ1-3; no definite D call. CDR3 length: 16 amino acids. Germline V lookup: CDR1 LGHNA, CDR2 YSLEER. V shed 0 bases and J shed 0 bases, with 9 bases lying between them. CDR3 in amino acids: CASSQDSTSSGNTIYF. As DNA, the CDR3 is TGCGCCAGCAGCCAAGATTCTACGTCCTCTGGAAACACCATATATTTT.